A selection of T cell receptor beta chains follows, all from one sample in a study of CD8 T cells in ankylosing spondylitis. Each CDR3 protein gets one entry after TCRdb re-called the 5' RACE reads with MiXCR. The table lists around 890,000 distinct CDR3 sequences, over 9.5% of them singletons. Source material: blood, either unsorted or a sorted T cell fraction (not recorded which). The receptor source for this set is a male donor with ankylosing spondylitis. Each CDR3 is given with its conserved first and last residue. The D gene is left open where the match is weak. Only part of the rows carry a size: once, few, many, or a class if the clone is expanded.

D gene	V gene	clone size	J gene	CDR3 DNA	CDR3 protein
TRBD1	TRBV20-1	.	TRBJ1-6	TGCAGTGCTAAAGACAGGGATGGGACACCCCTCCACTTT	CSAKDRDGTPLHF
.	TRBV5-1	few	TRBJ2-7	TGCGCCACCAAATACGACAGGTTTGGCAACGAGCAGTACTTC	CATKYDRFGNEQYF
.	TRBV27	many	TRBJ2-2	TGTGCCAGCAGTTTAGGGTTTTGGGGTAGTCGGTACACCGGGGAGCTGTTTTTT	CASSLGFWGSRYTGELFF
.	TRBV4-2	.	TRBJ2-3	TGTGCCAGCAGCCAAGTTCTTTCTAGCACAGATACGCAGTATTTT	CASSQVLSSTDTQYF
TRBD1	TRBV5-1	few	TRBJ2-5	TGCGCCAGCAGCCCCGGGACAGGGGTAGAGACCCAGTACTTC	CASSPGTGVETQYF
.	TRBV2	few	TRBJ2-7	TGTGCCAGCAGTGATTGGCAAGAGGGGCTGACCTACGAGCAGTACTTC	CASSDWQEGLTYEQYF
.	TRBV20-1	few	TRBJ1-1	TGCAGTGCTAGGGGGGGGCGCTCCACTGAAGCTTTCTTT	CSARGGRSTEAFF
.	TRBV5-1	few	TRBJ2-2	TGCGCCAGCAGCCGGACTACCTCCACCGGGGAGCTGTTTTTT	CASSRTTSTGELFF
TRBD2	TRBV10-3	few	TRBJ2-1	TGTGCCATCAGTGAGTCCTCTCGGGGGGGGAATGAGCAGTTCTTC	CAISESSRGGNEQFF
TRBD1	TRBV28	.	TRBJ1-4	TGTGCCAGCACCCGACAGGGGTACGAAAAACTGTTTTTT	CASTRQGYEKLFF
.	TRBV5-1	many	TRBJ2-3	TGCGCCAGCAGCTTGGTTCACCCTAGCACAGATACGCAGTATTTT	CASSLVHPSTDTQYF
.	TRBV10-3	few	TRBJ1-1	TGTGCCATCAGCGACCGGGGGCTGAACACTGAAGCTTTCTTT	CAISDRGLNTEAFF
.	TRBV4-3	few	TRBJ1-5	TGCGCCAGCAGCCAAGATCTCGGGCTGGGCCAGCCCCAGCATTTT	CASSQDLGLGQPQHF
.	TRBV6-1	few	TRBJ1-2	TGTGCCAGCATGCTGGGGGGCTATGGCTACACCTTC	CASMLGGYGYTF
TRBD2	TRBV7-8	.	TRBJ2-3	TGTGCCAGCAGCCCACGACTAGCGGGAGCTTATGGCACAGATACGCAGTATTTT	CASSPRLAGAYGTDTQYF
.	TRBV12-3/TRBV12-4	.	TRBJ1-5	TGTGCCAGCAGTTTAGGGACACACAATCAGCCCCAGCATTTT	CASSLGTHNQPQHF
.	TRBV29-1	few	TRBJ2-3	TGCAGCGTTGGGTCGCCGGTGAGCACAGATACGCAGTATTTT	CSVGSPVSTDTQYF
.	TRBV20-1	.	TRBJ2-7	TGCAGTGCCGGGACATGGACCTACGAGCAGTACTTC	CSAGTWTYEQYF
.	TRBV11-2	few	TRBJ2-5	TGTGCCAGCAGCTTAATGGGGGCCTGGGAGACCCAGTACTTC	CASSLMGAWETQYF
.	TRBV20-1	.	TRBJ2-7	TGCAGTGCGTTCTTCTCCTACGAGCAGTACTTC	CSAFFSYEQYF
TRBD2	TRBV4-3	many	TRBJ2-3	TGCGCCAGCAGCCTCAGGCTAGCGGACACAGATACGCAGTATTTT	CASSLRLADTDTQYF
TRBD1	TRBV6-1	many	TRBJ2-7	TGTGCCAGCAGAAACAGGGGGAGCTACGAGCAGTACTTC	CASRNRGSYEQYF
.	TRBV4-2	few	TRBJ2-3	TGTGCCAGCAGCCACCCTCAGGGAAGAGATACGCAGTATTTT	CASSHPQGRDTQYF
TRBD1	TRBV6-2/TRBV6-3	few	TRBJ1-5	TGTGCCAGCAATAAAGGGACAGCTCAGCCCCAGCATTTT	CASNKGTAQPQHF
.	TRBV4-3	.	TRBJ2-3	TGCGCCAGCAGCCAAAAGGAGGTTCGCACAGATACGCAGTATTTT	CASSQKEVRTDTQYF
.	TRBV6-5	many	TRBJ1-2	TGTGCCAGCAGTTACCAAGGACTAGACACGGGGAACTATGGCTACACCTTC	CASSYQGLDTGNYGYTF
TRBD2	TRBV11-3	once	TRBJ2-1	TGTGCCAGCAGCTCCGGGACTAGCGGGGTGAGCTCCTACAATGAGCAGTTCTTC	CASSSGTSGVSSYNEQFF